What follows are 22 T cell receptor beta chains derived from one specimen sequenced in a study of CD8 T cells in ankylosing spondylitis. One entry per CDR3 protein results from TCRdb running MiXCR on the 5' RACE reads. The sample consists of approximately 140,000 distinct CDR3 sequences, roughly 8% of them appearing once. Sequencing was done on a sample of synovial fluid, either unsorted or a sorted T cell fraction (not recorded which). The receptors were gathered from a male donor with ankylosing spondylitis.

This clonotype appeared a few times. The chain employs TRBV28 and TRBJ1-2, with D perhaps matching TRBD1 (5 bases). V dropped 6 bases and J dropped 4 bases, with 9 bases sitting between them. Germline V gene data show CDR1 as MDHEN and CDR2 as SYDVKM. This CDR3 has 12 residues. CDR3: CASSGQTYGYTF. The DNA for the CDR3 is TGTGCCAGCAGCGGACAAACCTATGGCTACACCTTC.

This clonotype was observed many times. This chain uses TRBV3-1 with TRBJ1-2; TRBD1 might be the D (5 bases). With 1 base removed from V and 4 bases from J, the gap between germline ends came to 10 bases. Germline assignment: CDR1 LGHDT and CDR2 YNNKEL (reference sequence). CDR3 length: 14 amino acids. DNA of the CDR3: TGTGCCAGCAGCCAAGTGGGGCTCGGCTATGGCTACACCTTC. Translating gives CASSQVGLGYGYTF.

This clonotype was found many times. The genes are TRBV28 and TRBJ1-1; possibly TRBD1 for D (6 bases). The CDR3 runs to 14 residues. The germline V and J ends were trimmed by 6 bases and 6 bases, with 17 bases remaining between them. Germline-derived CDR1 and CDR2 are MDHEN and SYDVKM. This chain's CDR3 is CASRAGHLISEAFF. The CDR3, as DNA: TGTGCCAGCAGGGCGGGACACTTAATATCTGAAGCTTTCTTT.

The gene calls are TRBV7-8 and TRBJ1-6, with D possibly being TRBD1 (5 bases). Looked up from germline, CDR1 is SGHVS and CDR2 is FQNEAQ. This CDR3 has 15 residues. Trimming pared 7 bases from V and 8 bases from J, leaving 18 bases between. The CDR3 region is CASTFLNTGDSPLHF. Written as DNA, the CDR3 is TGTGCCAGCACCTTTTTGAATACGGGGGATTCACCCCTCCACTTT.

This clonotype has at least ten counts. The genes are TRBV5-1 and TRBJ2-2; 8 nucleotides agree with TRBD2. Germline trimming cut 4 bases from V and 3 bases from J; bases unmatched to any gene: 5. This CDR3 is 15 amino acids long. Looked up from germline, CDR1 is SGHRS and CDR2 is YFSETQ. CDR3 loop: CASSRGGADTGELFF. For the CDR3, the DNA is TGCGCCAGCAGCCGGGGGGGTGCGGACACCGGGGAGCTGTTTTTT.

The chain carries TRBV7-2 and TRBJ1-6; D might be TRBD1 (6 bases). This CDR3 contains 16 residues. V lost 7 bases and J lost 6, with 19 bases in between. The germline CDR1 and CDR2 sequences are SGHTA and FQGNSA. DNA of the CDR3: TGTGCCAGCACCTTGACATCCGGGACATCTAATTCACCCCTCCACTTT. Translation gives CASTLTSGTSNSPLHF.

The chain employs TRBV7-9 and TRBJ1-2, with D perhaps matching TRBD1 (5 bases). There are 14 residues in the CDR3. From germline, CDR1 is SEHNR and CDR2 FQNEAQ (reference sequence). V was shortened by 1 base and J by 3 bases, with 9 bases between the two germline ends. This CDR3 reads CASSLEGRDYGYTF. The CDR3 DNA reads TGTGCCAGCAGCTTAGAGGGACGGGACTATGGCTACACCTTC.

This clonotype was seen many times. The V call is TRBV7-3, the J call TRBJ2-1, with TRBD1 matching 7 bases. Losses at the gene ends were 0 bases for V and 4 bases for J; bases not matched to a gene: 9. The CDR3 is 17 residues long. CDR1 is SGHTA and CDR2 is FQGTGA in the germline V gene. CDR3: CASSLTPPGQQYNEQFF. In DNA form, the CDR3 reads TGTGCCAGCAGCTTAACCCCGCCGGGACAGCAATACAATGAGCAGTTCTTC.

V usage is TRBV21-1 and J usage is TRBJ2-4; TRBD1 reflects the table's D call only, with no check against the DNA. TRBV21-1 is a pseudogene segment. The CDR3 totals 13 residues. The CDR3: CASPRGQGGIQYF. The CDR3 nucleotides are TGTGCCAGCCCCAGGGGGCAAGGAGGCATTCAGTACTTC.

This clonotype was picked up a small number of times. V gene TRBV12-3 or TRBV12-4 combines with J gene TRBJ1-2; 9 positions match TRBD1. The CDR3 length is 15 residues. Trimming removed 7 bases from V and 4 bases from J; junction bases left unmatched: 10. CDR3 amino acids: CASTLRDRETYGYTF. The CDR3 DNA follows: TGTGCCAGCACCCTTAGGGACAGGGAAACCTATGGCTACACCTTC.

This chain links TRBV4-2 with TRBJ2-1; D may be TRBD1 (5 bases). The V gene lost 10 bases and the J gene lost 5 bases, with 21 bases spanning the gap. Germline-derived CDR1 and CDR2 are LGHNA and YNFKEQ. The CDR3 loop spans 15 amino acids. The CDR3 DNA follows: TGTGCCATGAGCCAAGGGGTGGGTTGGGACAATGAGCAGTTCTTC. Amino acid sequence: CAMSQGVGWDNEQFF.

This clonotype was counted many times. This chain links TRBV24-1 with TRBJ2-4; D may be TRBD2 (6 bases). The CDR3 length is 16 residues. Germline V lookup: CDR1 KGHDR, CDR2 SFDVKD. V lost 3 bases and J 6 bases, leaving 17 bases between the germline ends. The CDR3 sequence is CATSDARGGERNIQYF. Written as DNA, the CDR3 is TGTGCCACCAGTGATGCGAGGGGAGGTGAAAGAAACATTCAGTACTTC.

By proportion, this clonotype is medium-sized. The V gene is TRBV12-3 or TRBV12-4, the J gene TRBJ1-5; TRBD1 aligns across 7 bases. The V and J ends lost 4 bases and 3 bases, in that order; junction bases with no gene match: 9. CDR3 size: 16 residues. In DNA form, the CDR3 reads TGTGCCAGCAGTTCTCTAGCAGGGGGAATCAATCAGCCCCAGCATTTT. Protein: CASSSLAGGINQPQHF.

V is TRBV10-3 and J is TRBJ2-5, with D perhaps matching TRBD1 (6 bases). The CDR3 loop spans 13 amino acids. Germline V lookup: CDR1 ENHRY, CDR2 SYGVKD. The ends were cut back, 7 bases at V and 5 bases at J, with 14 bases in the middle. CDR3 amino acids: CAIKMQGYETQYF. The CDR3 bases are TGTGCCATCAAAATGCAGGGGTATGAGACCCAGTACTTC.

This clonotype was detected a few times. The rearrangement joins TRBV29-1 to TRBJ1-5; D unclear. This CDR3 comprises 13 residues. Germline V CDR1 and CDR2: SQVTM, ANQGSEA. V gave up 6 bases and J gave up 4 bases, with 13 bases separating them. The CDR3 region has the DNA TGCAGCGTCCAGGTCCAACGAAATCAGCCCCAGCATTTT. Protein sequence: CSVQVQRNQPQHF.

This clonotype was detected many times. The chain is built from TRBV12-3 or TRBV12-4 and TRBJ2-3, with a weak D call TRBD2 (5 bases). The ends were cut back, 6 bases at V and 5 bases at J, with 9 bases in the middle. The CDR3 spans 12 residues. CDR3 DNA sequence: TGTGCCAGCAGCCAACTAGGAGATACGCAGTATTTT. Amino acid sequence: CASSQLGDTQYF.

This clonotype was found many times. The chain carries TRBV20-1 and TRBJ2-5, with 8 bases identical to TRBD1. The V gene's germline CDR1 is DFQATT and CDR2 SNEGSKA (reference sequence). Germline trimming cut 0 bases from V and 2 bases from J; bases unmatched to any gene: 5. This CDR3 is 15 amino acids long. CDR3 sequence: CSARDPRGQQETQYF. The CDR3 DNA follows: TGCAGTGCTAGAGATCCCAGGGGGCAACAAGAGACCCAGTACTTC.

This clonotype was recorded many times. The gene calls are TRBV6-1 and TRBJ2-5; D perhaps matches TRBD1 (6 bases). The germline V gene has CDR1 MNHNS and CDR2 SASEGT. V was clipped by 6 bases and J by 4 bases, with 18 bases between them. This CDR3 contains 15 residues. The CDR3 protein is CASRLDSTEGETQYF. The CDR3 bases are TGTGCCAGCAGGCTGGACAGCACTGAAGGAGAGACCCAGTACTTC.

This clonotype was observed a few times. V usage is TRBV3-1 and J usage is TRBJ2-6; D remains ambiguous. V was pared by 4 bases and J by 2 bases, with 15 bases between. The V gene's germline CDR1 is LGHDT and CDR2 YNNKEL (reference sequence). The CDR3 loop spans 17 amino acids. The CDR3 sequence is CASSPQGWLPGANVLTF. CDR3 bases: TGTGCCAGCAGCCCCCAAGGTTGGCTCCCTGGGGCCAACGTCCTGACTTTC.

There are many counts of this clonotype. The rearrangement links TRBV27 to TRBJ2-2; D might be TRBD1 (6 bases). Germline V gene sequence: CDR1 MNHEY, CDR2 SMNVEV (reference sequence). CDR3 length: 15 amino acids. V was trimmed by 2 bases and J by 2 bases, leaving 9 bases between them. CDR3 in amino acids: CASSLGTLNTGELFF. In nucleotides, the CDR3 is TGTGCCAGCAGTTTAGGGACACTTAACACCGGGGAGCTGTTTTTT.

This clonotype was counted ten times or more. V gene TRBV5-6 combines with J gene TRBJ2-2; TRBD1 matches at 8 bases. This CDR3 contains 16 residues. V gave up 3 bases and J gave up 3 bases; unmatched junction bases: 7. Germline CDR1 reads SGHDT; CDR2 reads YYEEEE. The CDR3 DNA is TGTGCCAGCAGCTCTCGACAGGGGATGTACACCGGGGAGCTGTTTTTT. Its protein product is CASSSRQGMYTGELFF.

In its sample, this clonotype was seen a few times. This chain connects TRBV7-8 to TRBJ2-7; D possibly corresponds to TRBD1 (5 bases). The CDR3 is 13 residues long. V was pared by 1 base and J by 4 bases, with 8 bases between. From germline, CDR1 is SGHVS and CDR2 FQNEAQ. The CDR3 sequence is CASSLDRLYEQYF. CDR3 DNA: TGTGCCAGCAGCTTAGACAGGCTATACGAGCAGTACTTC.